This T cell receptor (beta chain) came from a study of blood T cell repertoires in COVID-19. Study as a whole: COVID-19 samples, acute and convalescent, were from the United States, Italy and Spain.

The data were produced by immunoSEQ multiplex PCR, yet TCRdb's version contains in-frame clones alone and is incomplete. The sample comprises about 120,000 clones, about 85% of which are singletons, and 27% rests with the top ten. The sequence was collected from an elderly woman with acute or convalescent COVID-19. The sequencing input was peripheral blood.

The CDR3 is CASSLALHDRFAYEQYF. DNA for the CDR3: TGTGCCAGCAGCTTAGCTCTCCACGACAGGTTTGCCTACGAGCAGTACTTC. The rearrangement uses TRBV7-9 and TRBJ2-7, with D possibly matching TRBD1 (6 bases). This CDR3 comprises 17 residues. Germline lookup yields CDR1 SEHNR and CDR2 FQNEAQ (reference sequence). The germline V and J ends were trimmed by 0 bases and 2 bases, with 17 bases remaining between them.